A selection of T cell receptor beta chains follows, all from one sample in a study of shared T cell receptors in the human thymus. Here immunoSEQ multiplex PCR was the method, and the copy in TCRdb shows in-frame clones only, minus some. The sample records over 350,000 clones, 85% to 95% being singletons. Sequencing used thymocytes. These receptors were taken from a human donor. CDR3s include the opening cysteine and the closing phenylalanine or tryptophan. Fields, in order: V gene, D gene, clone size, J gene, CDR3 protein, CDR3 DNA. A D gene is named only where the DNA matches it firmly. The size entry is marked missing in some rows and otherwise reads once, few, many or a size class.

TRBV9,NA,NA,TRBJ2-6,CASSGQGGHPSSGANVLTF,TGTGCCAGCAGCGGCCAGGGAGGACACCCGAGCTCTGGGGCCAACGTCCTGACTTTC
TRBV10-2,NA,few,TRBJ2-5,CASSTGPQETQYF,TGCGCCAGCAGCACGGGACCTCAGGAGACCCAGTACTTC
TRBV6-4,TRBD2,NA,TRBJ2-3,CASSTGLAGAGDTQYF,TGTGCCAGCAGCACCGGACTAGCGGGAGCCGGGGATACGCAGTATTTT
TRBV28,TRBD2,NA,TRBJ2-7,CASSPGDGRPSPWEQYF,TGTGCCAGCAGCCCCGGGGACGGGAGGCCCTCACCCTGGGAGCAGTACTTC
TRBV11-2,TRBD1,NA,TRBJ2-6,CASEGQQESGANVLTF,TGTGCCAGCGAGGGACAGCAGGAATCTGGGGCCAACGTCCTGACTTTC
TRBV27,NA,NA,TRBJ2-7,CASSQGSGEQYF,TGTGCCAGCAGCCAAGGGTCGGGCGAGCAGTACTTC
TRBV5-1,NA,NA,TRBJ1-1,CASSLVGGKDAEAFF,TGCGCCAGCAGCTTGGTAGGGGGTAAGGATGCTGAAGCTTTCTTT
TRBV6-5,NA,NA,TRBJ2-1,CASSSAVLYVGEQFF,TGTGCCAGCAGTTCAGCGGTTCTTTATGTGGGTGAGCAGTTCTTC
TRBV28,NA,once,TRBJ1-1,CASSSLGRNTEAFF,TGTGCCAGCAGTTCCCTAGGGAGGAACACTGAAGCTTTCTTT
TRBV9,TRBD2,NA,TRBJ2-1,CASSDGTPGREGGPPYNEQFF,TGTGCCAGCAGCGACGGGACTCCTGGGCGCGAGGGAGGGCCTCCCTACAATGAGCAGTTCTTC
TRBV28,TRBD1,NA,TRBJ1-4,CASSWGQLNEKLFF,TGTGCCAGCAGTTGGGGACAGCTTAATGAAAAACTGTTTTTT
TRBV5-6,NA,NA,TRBJ1-5,CASSSQGTSNQPQHF,TGTGCCAGCAGCTCACAGGGTACCAGCAATCAGCCCCAGCATTTT
TRBV6-4,TRBD2,NA,TRBJ2-7,CASSELAGALAYEQYF,TGTGCCAGCAGTGAGTTAGCGGGAGCCTTGGCCTACGAGCAGTACTTC
TRBV9,TRBD2,NA,TRBJ2-1,CASSAHPGLAKSSYNEQFF,TGTGCCAGCAGCGCCCACCCGGGACTAGCGAAGAGCTCCTACAATGAGCAGTTCTTC
TRBV2,NA,once,TRBJ2-5,CASSEIQRQQETQYF,TGTGCCAGCAGTGAAATACAGCGCCAACAAGAGACCCAGTACTTC
TRBV2,NA,NA,TRBJ2-5,CASSRWTGVGETQYF,TGTGCCAGCAGCAGATGGACTGGGGTGGGGGAGACCCAGTACTTC
TRBV18,TRBD1,once,TRBJ2-1,CASSDDRETYNEQFF,TGTGCCAGCTCAGATGACAGGGAGACCTACAATGAGCAGTTCTTC